These 21 T cell receptor beta chains were sequenced from one sample in a study of T cell responses to AZD1222 COVID-19 vaccine. Produced via immunoSEQ multiplex PCR; TCRdb's table is partial and in-frame only. The sample includes about 140,000 clones, almost 95% seen only once; the top ten take less than 2.5%. The source was peripheral blood, collected on day 0 of AZD1222 vaccination. These receptors all stem from an adult in good health.

The V and J genes are TRBV29-1 and TRBJ2-1; D is possibly TRBD1 or TRBD2 (5 bases each). This CDR3 region has 14 residues. In germline, CDR1 is SQVTM, CDR2 ANQGSEA. V shed 7 bases and J shed 4 bases, with 17 bases lying between them. DNA of the CDR3: TGCAGCGGGGCCCCGGGGCCCGGTTACAATGAGCAGTTCTTC. Its translation: CSGAPGPGYNEQFF.

This chain links TRBV11-2 with TRBJ2-7, with 11 positions matching TRBD2. Germline-derived CDR1 and CDR2 are SGHAT and FQNNGV. This CDR3 spans 13 amino acids. V was clipped by 6 bases and J by 6 bases; unmatched bases: 4. As DNA, the CDR3 is TGTGCCAGCAGAGGGGGACTAGCGGCCGAGCAGTACTTC. As protein: CASRGGLAAEQYF.

The chain is built from TRBV7-9 and TRBJ1-2; D uncertain. With 5 bases removed from V and 8 bases from J, the gap between germline ends came to 18 bases. Germline CDR1 is SEHNR and CDR2 is FQNEAQ (reference sequence). The CDR3 covers 14 residues. CDR3 sequence (DNA): TGTGCCAGCAGCCTAGAGGCTGCATTTGGGGGCTACACCTTC. As protein: CASSLEAAFGGYTF.

This clone was counted once. V gene TRBV6-5 combines with J gene TRBJ2-7, with 10 nucleotides matching TRBD2. V gave up 8 bases and J gave up 6 bases; unmatched junction bases: 13. Germline assignment: CDR1 MNHEY and CDR2 SVGAGI. The CDR3 runs 15 residues. The CDR3 DNA sequence: TGTGCCAGCGGAATTTCCGGGACTAGCGTCGGCGAGCAGTACTTC. Residues: CASGISGTSVGEQYF.

V and J are TRBV11-2 and TRBJ2-5, with a weak D call TRBD1 (5 bases). Trimming shortened V by 2 bases and J by 2 bases, and 9 bases separated the two germline ends. Per germline, CDR1 SGHAT and CDR2 FQNNGV. The CDR3 sequence is 14 residues long. The CDR3 DNA sequence: TGTGCCAGCAGCTTACTGGACACTCAAGAGACCCAGTACTTC. Translated: CASSLLDTQETQYF.

V and J are TRBV5-8 and TRBJ2-3; 8 positions match TRBD1. Looked up from germline, CDR1 is SGHTS and CDR2 is YDEGEE. The CDR3 spans 17 residues. J gave up 0 bases and V 3 bases, and 9 bases lay outside the gene matches. The DNA for the CDR3 is TGTGCCAGCAGCTCAATGTCCTGGACAGGGAGCACAGATACGCAGTATTTT. Translating gives CASSSMSWTGSTDTQYF.

The chain employs TRBV6-1 and TRBJ2-1; 9 bases line up with TRBD2. V dropped 3 bases and J dropped 7; count of bases not matched to a gene: 7. The CDR3 loop spans 15 amino acids. The germline V gene encodes CDR1 MNHNS and CDR2 SASEGT. CDR3 amino acids: CASSEGGLARNEQFF. The DNA of the CDR3 is TGTGCCAGCAGTGAGGGGGGACTAGCTAGGAATGAGCAGTTCTTC.

The V call is TRBV19, the J call TRBJ1-2, with 8 nucleotides matching TRBD1. Germline CDR1 is LNHDA and CDR2 is SQIVND (reference sequence). The CDR3 has 15 amino acids. Trimming cost V 6 bases and J 6 bases; bases outside gene matches: 12. The CDR3: CASRGPETGVNGYTF. The CDR3 nucleotides are TGTGCCAGTAGAGGGCCTGAGACAGGGGTGAATGGCTACACCTTC.

The chain carries TRBV5-6 and TRBJ1-2; D remains unclear. CDR1 is SGHDT and CDR2 is YYEEEE in the germline V gene. This CDR3 has 16 residues. The V end lost 4 bases, the J end lost 7 bases, and 23 bases lay between the germline ends. The CDR3 nucleotides read TGTGCCAGCAGCAGTGCCGGCGGAGGCCTTTCATCTGGCTACACCTTC. Its translation: CASSSAGGGLSSGYTF. Using reference TRBV5-6 and TRBJ1-2 for the parts outside the CDR3, the full variable domain is DAGVTQSPTHLIKTRGQQVTLRCSPKSGHDTVSWYQQALGQGPQFIFQYYEEEERQRGNFPDRFSGHQFPNYSSELNVNALLLGDSALYLCASSSAGGGLSSGYTFGSGTRLTVV.

The V gene is TRBV7-2, the J gene TRBJ2-7, with 9 nucleotides matching TRBD1. Germline CDR1 SGHTA, CDR2 FQGNSA. The CDR3 is made up of 16 amino acids. With V trimmed by 1 base and J by 2 bases, 6 bases remained unmatched. CDR3 nucleotide sequence: TGTGCCAGCAGCTTAGGGGACAGGGCTAGTCCCTACGAGCAGTACTTC. Amino acids: CASSLGDRASPYEQYF. The entire variable domain, with the rest obtained from reference TRBV7-2 and TRBJ2-7, is as follows: GAGVSQSPSNKVTEKGKDVELRCDPISGHTALYWYRQSLGQGLEFLIYFQGNSAPDKSGLPSDRFSAERTGGSVSTLTIQRTQQEDSAVYLCASSLGDRASPYEQYFGPGTRLTVT.

The chain is built from TRBV6-5 and TRBJ2-7, with D maybe TRBD1 (5 bases). Trimming stripped 6 bases from V and 1 base from J, with 16 bases between. Germline CDR1 and CDR2: MNHEY and SVGAGI. The CDR3 is 15 residues long. The CDR3 DNA reads as TGTGCCAGCAGGCCCAGGGCAGAGACATCCTACGAGCAGTACTTC. Its translation is CASRPRAETSYEQYF.

The rearrangement uses TRBV19 and TRBJ2-7, with 7 bases fitting TRBD2. This CDR3 contains 14 residues. The germline CDR1 and CDR2 sequences are LNHDA and SQIVND (reference sequence). V gave up 4 bases and J gave up 2 bases; unmatched junction bases: 5. In nucleotides, the CDR3 is TGTGCCAGTAGTACCGGGACTACTACCTACGAGCAGTACTTC. Translating it yields CASSTGTTTYEQYF.

This sequence joins TRBV6-5 and TRBJ2-1; no clear D gene. The CDR3 is 12 amino acids. CDR1 and CDR2 (germline): MNHEY, SVGAGI. The germline V and J ends were trimmed by 6 bases and 3 bases, with 6 bases remaining between them. In nucleotides, the CDR3 is TGTGCCAGCAGGCTCAGCTACAATGAGCAGTTCTTC. Translation gives CASRLSYNEQFF.

The chain recombines TRBV12-3 or TRBV12-4 with TRBJ2-1; D is undetermined. Trimming took off 5 bases at V and 6 bases at J, with 8 bases between the two ends. The CDR3 consists of 12 residues. Here the CDR3 DNA reads TGTGCCAGCAGTCGGTCCGGCAATGAGCAGTTCTTC. Its translation: CASSRSGNEQFF.

The chain carries TRBV5-5 and TRBJ2-2; D uncertain. The ends were cut back, 1 base at V and 7 bases at J, with 8 bases in the middle. The CDR3 extends over 13 amino acids. The germline gives CDR1 SGHKS, CDR2 YYEKEE (reference sequence). The CDR3 region is CASSLRSGGELFF. CDR3 nucleotides: TGTGCCAGCAGCTTGCGTTCGGGCGGGGAGCTGTTTTTT.

The chain uses TRBV2 and TRBJ1-2; possible D gene TRBD1, 6 bases. The CDR3 is 14 residues long. Trimming shortened V by 3 bases and J by 3 bases, and 11 bases separated the two germline ends. Per the germline V gene, CDR1 is SNHLY and CDR2 is FYNNEI. The CDR3 DNA reads TGTGCCAGCAGTGACAACAGGGTAGACTATGGCTACACCTTC. Translating gives CASSDNRVDYGYTF.

The chain employs TRBV19 and TRBJ2-7, with D perhaps matching TRBD2 (5 bases). Germline V CDR1 and CDR2: LNHDA, SQIVND (reference sequence). The CDR3 covers 15 residues. V lost 5 bases and J lost 1, with 15 bases in between. The CDR3 region has the DNA TGTGCCAGTAGTCCGAGGGCAGCTAGTTCCTACGAGCAGTACTTC. Amino acids: CASSPRAASSYEQYF.

The chain is built from TRBV2 and TRBJ2-4; no clear D. V was cut by 1 base and J by 0 bases, with 7 bases left in between. CDR3 length: 15 residues. Germline V lookup: CDR1 SNHLY, CDR2 FYNNEI. The DNA of the CDR3 is TGTGCCAGCAGTGAAGTATTCCTAGCCAAAAACATTCAGTACTTC. It encodes CASSEVFLAKNIQYF. Based on the CDR3 plus reference TRBV2 and TRBJ2-4, the full variable domain is EPEVTQTPSHQVTQMGQEVILRCVPISNHLYFYWYRQILGQKVEFLVSFYNNEISEKSEIFDDQFSVERPDGSNFTLKIRSTKLEDSAMYFCASSEVFLAKNIQYFGAGTRLSVL.

The gene calls are TRBV6-2 or TRBV6-3 and TRBJ1-5, with D perhaps TRBD1 (5 bases). Germline values: CDR1 MNHEY, CDR2 SVGEGT. V dropped 0 bases and J dropped 10 bases, with 13 bases sitting between them. The CDR3 runs 14 residues. The CDR3 is CASSYSGDSLPQHF. CDR3 coding DNA: TGTGCCAGCAGTTACTCAGGGGACTCACTTCCCCAGCATTTT.

The CDR3 region is CASSTDLIYNEQFF. The CDR3, as DNA: TGTGCCAGCAGCACGGACCTAATCTACAATGAGCAGTTCTTC. The rearrangement uses TRBV5-6 and TRBJ2-1, with no clear D. CDR1 SGHDT and CDR2 YYEEEE come from the germline V gene. The CDR3 has 14 amino acids. V was clipped by 4 bases and J by 3 bases, with 11 bases between them. The entire variable domain, with the rest obtained from reference TRBV5-6 and TRBJ2-1, is as follows: DAGVTQSPTHLIKTRGQQVTLRCSPKSGHDTVSWYQQALGQGPQFIFQYYEEEERQRGNFPDRFSGHQFPNYSSELNVNALLLGDSALYLCASSTDLIYNEQFFGPGTRLTVL.

This CDR3 reads CASSYTPGTGAYEQYF. The CDR3 DNA is TGTGCCAGCAGTTACACCCCCGGGACAGGGGCCTACGAGCAGTACTTC. The J gene is TRBJ2-7, the V gene TRBV6-5; 10 bases are shared with TRBD1. Germline loops: CDR1 MNHEY, CDR2 SVGAGI. The junction had 6 bases not matched to a gene; V was cut back by 2 bases and J by 2 bases. The CDR3 totals 16 residues.